The clone carrying this TCR beta chain was seen just once. The source of the sample is a study of T cells in Graves' hyperthyroidism and ophthalmopathy. The investigators amplified TCR beta CDR3 regions from RNA transcripts. The HTBI set primed first-round TCR CDR3 RT-PCR. TCRdb called the multiplex PCR reads again in MiXCR, with one record for every CDR3 protein. The data hold about 500,000 distinct CDR3 sequences, with about 15% observed a single time. Looked up from germline, CDR1 is LNHDA and CDR2 is SQIVND (reference sequence). The length of the CDR3 is 15 residues. Trimming took 6 bases from V and 1 from J, leaving 14 bases between them.

The rearrangement links TRBV19 to TRBJ2-3; maybe TRBD1 (6 bases). This sequence originates from a woman between 25 and 40 years old with Graves' ophthalmopathy. Sequenced: blood. CDR3 sequence reads: CASSLSPGGTDTQYF. CDR3 coding DNA: TGTGCCAGTAGCTTGTCCCCAGGGGGCACAGATACGCAGTATTTT.